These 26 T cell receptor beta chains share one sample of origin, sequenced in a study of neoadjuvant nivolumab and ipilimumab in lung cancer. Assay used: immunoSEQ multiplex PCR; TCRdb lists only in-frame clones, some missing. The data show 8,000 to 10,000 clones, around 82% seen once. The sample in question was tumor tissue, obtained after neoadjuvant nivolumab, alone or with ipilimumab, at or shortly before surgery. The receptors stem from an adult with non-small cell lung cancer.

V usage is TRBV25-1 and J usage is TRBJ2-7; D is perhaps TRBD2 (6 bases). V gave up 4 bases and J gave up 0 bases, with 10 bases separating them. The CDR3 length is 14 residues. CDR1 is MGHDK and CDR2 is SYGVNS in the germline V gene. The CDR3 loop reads CASSVAASSYEQYF. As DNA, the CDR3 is TGTGCCAGCAGTGTAGCGGCAAGCTCCTACGAGCAGTACTTC.

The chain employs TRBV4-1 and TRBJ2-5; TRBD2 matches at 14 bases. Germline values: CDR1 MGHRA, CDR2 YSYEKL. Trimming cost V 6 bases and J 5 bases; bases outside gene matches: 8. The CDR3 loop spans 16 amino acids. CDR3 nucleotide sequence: TGCGCCAGCAGACGGACTAGCGGGGGGCGTATCGAGACCCAGTACTTC. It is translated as CASRRTSGGRIETQYF.

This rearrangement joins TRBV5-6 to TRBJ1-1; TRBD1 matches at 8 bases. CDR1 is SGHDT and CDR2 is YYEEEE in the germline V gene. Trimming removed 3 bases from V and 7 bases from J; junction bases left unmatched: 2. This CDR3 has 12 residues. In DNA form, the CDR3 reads TGTGCCAGCAGCTGGACAGGGCTTGAAGCTTTCTTT. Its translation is CASSWTGLEAFF.

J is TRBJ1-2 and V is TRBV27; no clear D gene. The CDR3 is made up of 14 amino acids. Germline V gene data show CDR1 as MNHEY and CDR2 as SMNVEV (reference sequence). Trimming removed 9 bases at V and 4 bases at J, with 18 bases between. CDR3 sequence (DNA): TGTGCCAGGGATAAAACTGCTAGCTCCTATGGCTACACCTTC. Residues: CARDKTASSYGYTF.

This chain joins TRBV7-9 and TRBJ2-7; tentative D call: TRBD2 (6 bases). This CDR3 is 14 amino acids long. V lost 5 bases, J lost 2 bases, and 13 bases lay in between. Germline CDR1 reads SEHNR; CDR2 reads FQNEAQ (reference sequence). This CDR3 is CASSPPGEAYEQYF. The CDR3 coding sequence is TGTGCCAGCAGCCCCCCCGGGGAGGCCTACGAGCAGTACTTC.

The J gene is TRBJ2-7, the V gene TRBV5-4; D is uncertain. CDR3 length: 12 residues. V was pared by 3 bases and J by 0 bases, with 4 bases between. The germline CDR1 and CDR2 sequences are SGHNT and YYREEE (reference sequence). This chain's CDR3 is CASSSGSYEQYF. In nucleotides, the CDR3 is TGTGCCAGCAGCTCAGGCTCCTACGAGCAGTACTTC. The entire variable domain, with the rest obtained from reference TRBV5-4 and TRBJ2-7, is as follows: ETGVTQSPTHLIKTRGQQVTLRCSSQSGHNTVSWYQQALGQGPQFIFQYYREEENGRGNFPPRFSGLQFPNYSSELNVNALELDDSALYLCASSSGSYEQYFGPGTRLTVT.

The CDR3 coding sequence is TGCGCCAGCAGTGATCCGCTCGGGACGGCCCACTCGGGTCAGCCCCAGCATTTT. Translation gives CASSDPLGTAHSGQPQHF. V usage is TRBV10-2 and J usage is TRBJ1-5, with a possible D match to TRBD1 (5 bases). CDR1 is WSHSY, CDR2 SAAADI, per germline. Trimming pared 3 bases from V and 6 bases from J, leaving 24 bases between. The CDR3 runs to 18 residues.

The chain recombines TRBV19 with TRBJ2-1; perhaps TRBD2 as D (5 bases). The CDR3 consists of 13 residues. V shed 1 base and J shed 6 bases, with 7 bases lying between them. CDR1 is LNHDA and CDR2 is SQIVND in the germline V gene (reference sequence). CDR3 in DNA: TGTGCCAGTAGTATAGGTGAGGGCAATGAGCAGTTCTTC. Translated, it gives CASSIGEGNEQFF.

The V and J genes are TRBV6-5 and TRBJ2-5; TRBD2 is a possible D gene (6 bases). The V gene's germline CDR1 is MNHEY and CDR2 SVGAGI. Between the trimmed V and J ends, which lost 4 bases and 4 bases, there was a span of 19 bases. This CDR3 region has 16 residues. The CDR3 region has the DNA TGTGCCAGCAGTTTATCGCCGGGGGTCGGTGGAGAGACCCAGTACTTC. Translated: CASSLSPGVGGETQYF.

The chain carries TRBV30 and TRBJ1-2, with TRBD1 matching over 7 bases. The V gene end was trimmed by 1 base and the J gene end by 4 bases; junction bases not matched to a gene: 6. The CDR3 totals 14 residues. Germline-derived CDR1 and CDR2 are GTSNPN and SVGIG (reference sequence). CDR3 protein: CAWSASGGGYGYTF. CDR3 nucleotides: TGTGCCTGGAGTGCGTCAGGGGGGGGCTATGGCTACACCTTC.

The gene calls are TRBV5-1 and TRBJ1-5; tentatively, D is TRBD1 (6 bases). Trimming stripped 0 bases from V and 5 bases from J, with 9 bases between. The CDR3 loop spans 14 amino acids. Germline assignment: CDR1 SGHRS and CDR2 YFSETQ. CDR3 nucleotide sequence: TGCGCCAGCAGCTTGGCGGGGGCGGATCAGCCCCAGCATTTT. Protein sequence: CASSLAGADQPQHF.

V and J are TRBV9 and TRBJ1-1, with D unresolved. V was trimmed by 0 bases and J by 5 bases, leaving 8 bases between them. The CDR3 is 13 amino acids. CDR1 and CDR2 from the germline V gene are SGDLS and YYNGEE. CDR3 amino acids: CASSVATRTEAFF. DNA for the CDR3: TGTGCCAGCAGCGTAGCTACCAGGACTGAAGCTTTCTTT.

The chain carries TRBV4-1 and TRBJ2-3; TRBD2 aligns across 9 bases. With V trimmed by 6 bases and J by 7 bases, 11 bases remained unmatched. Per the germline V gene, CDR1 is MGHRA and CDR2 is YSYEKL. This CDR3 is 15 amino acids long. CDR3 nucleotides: TGCGCCAGCAGACCCCTGACTAGCGGAGAAAATACGCAGTATTTT. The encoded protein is CASRPLTSGENTQYF.

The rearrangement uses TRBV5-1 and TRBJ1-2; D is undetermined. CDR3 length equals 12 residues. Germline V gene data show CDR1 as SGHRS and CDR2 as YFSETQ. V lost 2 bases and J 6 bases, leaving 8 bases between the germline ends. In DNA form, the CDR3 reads TGCGCCAGCAGCTTAGAATCAGATGGCTACACCTTC. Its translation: CASSLESDGYTF.

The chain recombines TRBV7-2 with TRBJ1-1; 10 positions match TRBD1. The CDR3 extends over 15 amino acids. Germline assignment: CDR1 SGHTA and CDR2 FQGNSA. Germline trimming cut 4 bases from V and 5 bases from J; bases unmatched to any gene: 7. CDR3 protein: CASSSRTGGDTEAFF. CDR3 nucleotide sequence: TGTGCCAGCAGCTCCCGGACAGGGGGGGATACTGAAGCTTTCTTT. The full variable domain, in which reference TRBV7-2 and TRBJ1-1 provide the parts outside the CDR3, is GAGVSQSPSNKVTEKGKDVELRCDPISGHTALYWYRQSLGQGLEFLIYFQGNSAPDKSGLPSDRFSAERTGGSVSTLTIQRTQQEDSAVYLCASSSRTGGDTEAFFGQGTRLTVV.

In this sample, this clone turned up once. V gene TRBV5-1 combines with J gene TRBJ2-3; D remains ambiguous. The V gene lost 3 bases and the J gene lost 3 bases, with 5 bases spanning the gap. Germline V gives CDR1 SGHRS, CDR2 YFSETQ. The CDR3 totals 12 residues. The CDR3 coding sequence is TGCGCCAGCAGCTACTTGACAGATACGCAGTATTTT. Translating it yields CASSYLTDTQYF. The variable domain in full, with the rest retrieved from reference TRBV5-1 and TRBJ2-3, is KAGVTQTPRYLIKTRGQQVTLSCSPISGHRSVSWYQQTPGQGLQFLFEYFSETQRNKGNFPGRFSGRQFSNSRSEMNVSTLELGDSALYLCASSYLTDTQYFGPGTRLTVL.

CDR3 in amino acids: CASVYQVEAFF. DNA of the CDR3: TGTGCCAGCGTATATCAGGTAGAAGCTTTCTTT. The J gene is TRBJ1-1, the V gene TRBV2; D ambiguous. The germline V and J ends were trimmed by 8 bases and 8 bases, with 12 bases remaining between them. Germline-derived CDR1 and CDR2 are SNHLY and FYNNEI. The CDR3 runs to 11 residues.

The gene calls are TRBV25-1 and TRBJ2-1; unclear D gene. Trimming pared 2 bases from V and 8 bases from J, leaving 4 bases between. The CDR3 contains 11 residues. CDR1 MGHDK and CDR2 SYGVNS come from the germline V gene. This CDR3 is CASSEADEQFF. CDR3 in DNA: TGTGCCAGCAGTGAAGCGGATGAGCAGTTCTTC. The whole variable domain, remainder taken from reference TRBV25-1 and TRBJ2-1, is EADIYQTPRYLVIGTGKKITLECSQTMGHDKMYWYQQDPGMELHLIHYSYGVNSTEKGDLSSESTVSRIRTEHFPLTLESARPSHTSQYLCASSEADEQFFGPGTRLTVL.

The CDR3 reads CASSEAVSGAKNIQYF. CDR3 nucleotide sequence: TGTGCCAGCAGTGAGGCGGTCAGTGGAGCCAAAAACATTCAGTACTTC. The chain is built from TRBV6-1 and TRBJ2-4; D gene ambiguous. The CDR3 is 16 amino acids. CDR1 is MNHNS and CDR2 is SASEGT in the germline V gene. With 3 bases removed from V and 0 bases from J, the gap between germline ends came to 12 bases.

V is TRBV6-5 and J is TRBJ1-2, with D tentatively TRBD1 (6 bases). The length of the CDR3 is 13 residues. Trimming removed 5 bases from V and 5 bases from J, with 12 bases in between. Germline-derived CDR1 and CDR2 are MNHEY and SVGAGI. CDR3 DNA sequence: TGTGCCAGCAGTCCACAGGGAGGGTATGGCTACACCTTC. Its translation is CASSPQGGYGYTF.

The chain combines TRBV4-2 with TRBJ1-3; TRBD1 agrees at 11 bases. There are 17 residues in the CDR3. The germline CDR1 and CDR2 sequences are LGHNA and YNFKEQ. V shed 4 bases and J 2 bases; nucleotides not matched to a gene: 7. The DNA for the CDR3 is TGTGCCAGCAGCCTCCATGGGGGACAGGGGGCTGGAAACACCATATATTTT. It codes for CASSLHGGQGAGNTIYF.

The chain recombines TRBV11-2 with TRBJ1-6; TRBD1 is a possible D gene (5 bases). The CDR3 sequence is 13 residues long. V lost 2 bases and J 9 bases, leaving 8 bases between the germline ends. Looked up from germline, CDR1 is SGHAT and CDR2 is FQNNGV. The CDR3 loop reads CASSLQDTSPLHF. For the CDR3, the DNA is TGTGCCAGCAGCTTACAGGACACTTCACCCCTCCACTTT.

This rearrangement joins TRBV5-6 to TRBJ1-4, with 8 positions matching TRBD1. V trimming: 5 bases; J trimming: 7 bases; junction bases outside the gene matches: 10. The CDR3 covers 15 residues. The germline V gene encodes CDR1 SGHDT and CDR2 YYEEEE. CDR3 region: CASSQGSGGAEKLFF. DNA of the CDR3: TGTGCCAGCAGTCAAGGTTCAGGGGGCGCTGAAAAACTGTTTTTT.

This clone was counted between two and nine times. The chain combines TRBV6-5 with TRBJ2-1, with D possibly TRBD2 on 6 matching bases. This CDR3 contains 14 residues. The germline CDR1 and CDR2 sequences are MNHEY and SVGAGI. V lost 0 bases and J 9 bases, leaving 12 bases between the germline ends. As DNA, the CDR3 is TGTGCCAGCAGTTACTCCCTGACTAGTTCTGAGCAGTTCTTC. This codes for CASSYSLTSSEQFF.

DNA of the CDR3: TGTGCCACCGCTGGACAGGGGGCGAACGGGGAGCTGTTTTTT. It codes for CATAGQGANGELFF. The rearrangement links TRBV10-3 to TRBJ2-2; TRBD1 aligns across 11 bases. This CDR3 has 14 amino acids. V trimming: 10 bases; J trimming: 7 bases; junction bases outside the gene matches: 8. Germline loops: CDR1 ENHRY, CDR2 SYGVKD.

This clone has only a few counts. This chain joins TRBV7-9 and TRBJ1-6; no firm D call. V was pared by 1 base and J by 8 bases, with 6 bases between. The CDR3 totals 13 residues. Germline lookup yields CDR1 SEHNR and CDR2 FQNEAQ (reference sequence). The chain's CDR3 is CASSLGRDSPLHF. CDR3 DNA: TGTGCCAGCAGCTTAGGCCGAGATTCACCCCTCCACTTT.